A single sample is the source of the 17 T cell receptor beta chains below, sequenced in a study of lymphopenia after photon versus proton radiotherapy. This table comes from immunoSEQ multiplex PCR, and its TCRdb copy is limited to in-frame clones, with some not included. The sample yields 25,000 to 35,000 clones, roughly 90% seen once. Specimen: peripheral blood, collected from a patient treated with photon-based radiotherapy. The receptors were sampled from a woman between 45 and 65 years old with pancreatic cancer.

CDR3 in amino acids: CAIRQGPNEKLFF. CDR3 nucleotides: TGTGCCATCAGACAGGGGCCTAATGAAAAACTGTTTTTT. This chain uses TRBV10-3 with TRBJ1-4; 7 bases match TRBD1. From germline, CDR1 is ENHRY and CDR2 SYGVKD. CDR3 length: 13 amino acids. J gave up 3 bases and V 6 bases, and 1 base lay outside the gene matches.

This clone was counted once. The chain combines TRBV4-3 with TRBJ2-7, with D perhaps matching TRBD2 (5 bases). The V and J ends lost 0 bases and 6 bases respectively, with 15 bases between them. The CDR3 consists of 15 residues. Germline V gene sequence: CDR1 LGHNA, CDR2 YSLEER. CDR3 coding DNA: TGCGCCAGCAGCCAAGACGCCGGGGTTCTGGGCGAGCAGTACTTC. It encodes CASSQDAGVLGEQYF.

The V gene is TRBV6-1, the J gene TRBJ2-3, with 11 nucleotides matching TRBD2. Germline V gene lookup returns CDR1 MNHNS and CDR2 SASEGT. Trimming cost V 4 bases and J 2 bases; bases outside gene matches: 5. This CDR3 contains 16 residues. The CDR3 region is CASSAVAGGNTDTQYF. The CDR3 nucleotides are TGTGCCAGCAGTGCGGTAGCGGGAGGGAACACAGATACGCAGTATTTT.

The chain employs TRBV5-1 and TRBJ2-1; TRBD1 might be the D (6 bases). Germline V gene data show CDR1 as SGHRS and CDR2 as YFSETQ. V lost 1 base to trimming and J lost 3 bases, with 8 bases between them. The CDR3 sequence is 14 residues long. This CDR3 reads CASSLQDSYNEQFF. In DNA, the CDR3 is TGCGCCAGCAGCTTGCAGGACAGCTACAATGAGCAGTTCTTC.

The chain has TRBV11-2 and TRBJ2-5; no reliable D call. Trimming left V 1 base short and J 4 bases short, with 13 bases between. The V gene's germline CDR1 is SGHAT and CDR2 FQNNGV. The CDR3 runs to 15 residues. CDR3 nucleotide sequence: TGTGCCAGCAGCTTAGCGGCGCTGACATCAGAGACCCAGTACTTC. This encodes CASSLAALTSETQYF.

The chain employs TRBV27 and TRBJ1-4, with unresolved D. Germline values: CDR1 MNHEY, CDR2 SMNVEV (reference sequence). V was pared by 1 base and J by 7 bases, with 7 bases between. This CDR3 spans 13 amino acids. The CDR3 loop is CASSLLRGEKLFF. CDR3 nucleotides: TGTGCCAGCAGTTTATTACGCGGTGAAAAACTGTTTTTT.

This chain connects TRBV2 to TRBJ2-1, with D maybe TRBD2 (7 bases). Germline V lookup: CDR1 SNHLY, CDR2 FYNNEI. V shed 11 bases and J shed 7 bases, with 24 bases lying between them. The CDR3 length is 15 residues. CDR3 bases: TGTGCCCGGGCAGGGGAGGGGAGGGCCGCGAATGAGCAGTTCTTC. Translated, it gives CARAGEGRAANEQFF.

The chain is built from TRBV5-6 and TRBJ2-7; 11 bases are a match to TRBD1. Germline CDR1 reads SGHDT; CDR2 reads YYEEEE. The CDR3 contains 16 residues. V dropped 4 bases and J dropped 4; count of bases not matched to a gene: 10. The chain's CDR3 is CASSPLPRDRGYEQYF. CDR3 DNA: TGTGCCAGCAGCCCACTGCCCCGGGACAGGGGGTACGAGCAGTACTTC.

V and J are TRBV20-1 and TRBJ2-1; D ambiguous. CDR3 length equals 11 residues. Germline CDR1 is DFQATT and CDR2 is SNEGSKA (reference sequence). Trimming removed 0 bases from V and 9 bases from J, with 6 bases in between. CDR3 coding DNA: TGCAGTGCTAGAGATAAACCTGAGCAGTTCTTC. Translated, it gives CSARDKPEQFF.

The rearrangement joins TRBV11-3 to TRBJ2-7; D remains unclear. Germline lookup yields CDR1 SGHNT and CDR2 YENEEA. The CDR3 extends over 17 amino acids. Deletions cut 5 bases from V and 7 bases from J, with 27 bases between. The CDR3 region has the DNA TGTGCCAGCAGCCCTAACGCACGAGCCCCCCTTTTGTGGGAGCAGTACTTC. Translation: CASSPNARAPLLWEQYF. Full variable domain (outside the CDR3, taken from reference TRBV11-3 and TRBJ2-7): EAGVVQSPRYKIIEKKQPVAFWCNPISGHNTLYWYLQNLGQGPELLIRYENEEAVDDSQLPKDRFSAERLKGVDSTLKIQPAELGDSAVYLCASSPNARAPLLWEQYFGPGTRLTVT.

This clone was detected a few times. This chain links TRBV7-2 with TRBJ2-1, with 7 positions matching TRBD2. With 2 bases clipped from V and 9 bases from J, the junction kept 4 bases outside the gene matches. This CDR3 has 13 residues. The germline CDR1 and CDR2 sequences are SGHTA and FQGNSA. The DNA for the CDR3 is TGTGCCAGCAGCTTACCCCCGGGGGGTGAGCAGTTCTTC. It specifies CASSLPPGGEQFF. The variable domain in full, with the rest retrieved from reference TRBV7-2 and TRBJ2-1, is GAGVSQSPSNKVTEKGKDVELRCDPISGHTALYWYRQSLGQGLEFLIYFQGNSAPDKSGLPSDRFSAERTGGSVSTLTIQRTQQEDSAVYLCASSLPPGGEQFFGPGTRLTVL.

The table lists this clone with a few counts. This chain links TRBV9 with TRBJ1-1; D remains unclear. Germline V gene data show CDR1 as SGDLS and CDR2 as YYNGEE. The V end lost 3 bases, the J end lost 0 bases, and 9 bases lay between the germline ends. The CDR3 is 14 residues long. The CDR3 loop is CASSGIRLNTEAFF. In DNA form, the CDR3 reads TGTGCCAGCAGCGGGATTCGGTTGAACACTGAAGCTTTCTTT.

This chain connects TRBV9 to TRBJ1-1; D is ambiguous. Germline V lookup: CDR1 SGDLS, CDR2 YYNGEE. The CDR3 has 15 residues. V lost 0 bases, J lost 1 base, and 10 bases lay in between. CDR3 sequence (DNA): TGTGCCAGCAGCGTAGGTCATGAGTCGAACACTGAAGCTTTCTTT. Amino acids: CASSVGHESNTEAFF.

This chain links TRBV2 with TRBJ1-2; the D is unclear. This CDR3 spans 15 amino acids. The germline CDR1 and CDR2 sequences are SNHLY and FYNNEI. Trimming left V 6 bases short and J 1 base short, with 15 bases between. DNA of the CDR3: TGTGCCAGCAGCCCACTGGAGGCTTATAACTATGGCTACACCTTC. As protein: CASSPLEAYNYGYTF.

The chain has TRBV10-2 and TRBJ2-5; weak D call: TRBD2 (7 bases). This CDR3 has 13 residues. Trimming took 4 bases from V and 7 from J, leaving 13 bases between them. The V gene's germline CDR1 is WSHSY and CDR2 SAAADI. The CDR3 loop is CASSVAGEGTQYF. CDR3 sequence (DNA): TGCGCCAGCAGTGTGGCAGGGGAGGGGACCCAGTACTTC.

CDR3 nucleotide sequence: TGCGCCAGCAGCTCGACAAATTCTGGAAACACCATATATTTT. This codes for CASSSTNSGNTIYF. V gene TRBV5-1 combines with J gene TRBJ1-3; D remains ambiguous. The V end was cut by 3 bases, the J end by 1 base, with 8 bases between. The CDR3 length is 14 residues. Per the germline V gene, CDR1 is SGHRS and CDR2 is YFSETQ.

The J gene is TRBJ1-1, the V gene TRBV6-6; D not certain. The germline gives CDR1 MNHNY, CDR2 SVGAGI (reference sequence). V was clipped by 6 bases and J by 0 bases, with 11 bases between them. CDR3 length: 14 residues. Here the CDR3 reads CASRTHLMNTEAFF. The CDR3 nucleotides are TGTGCCAGCAGAACCCATCTGATGAACACTGAAGCTTTCTTT.